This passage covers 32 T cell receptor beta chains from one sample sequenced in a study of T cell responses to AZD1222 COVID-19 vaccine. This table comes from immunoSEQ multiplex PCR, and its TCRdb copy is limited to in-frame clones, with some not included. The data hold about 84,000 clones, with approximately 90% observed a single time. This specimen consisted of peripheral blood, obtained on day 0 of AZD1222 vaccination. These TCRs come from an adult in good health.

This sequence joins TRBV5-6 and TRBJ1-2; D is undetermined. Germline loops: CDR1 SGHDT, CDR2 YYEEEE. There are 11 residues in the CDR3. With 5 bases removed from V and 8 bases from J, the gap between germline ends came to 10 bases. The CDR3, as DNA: TGTGCCAGCAGATCCTCAAGGGGCTACACCTTC. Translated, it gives CASRSSRGYTF.

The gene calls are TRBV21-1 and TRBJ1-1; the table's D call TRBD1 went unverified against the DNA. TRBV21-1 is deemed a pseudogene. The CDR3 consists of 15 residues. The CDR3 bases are TGTGCCAGCAGCACCTACAGGGGCTGCAACACTGAAGCTTTCTTT. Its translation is CASSTYRGCNTEAFF.

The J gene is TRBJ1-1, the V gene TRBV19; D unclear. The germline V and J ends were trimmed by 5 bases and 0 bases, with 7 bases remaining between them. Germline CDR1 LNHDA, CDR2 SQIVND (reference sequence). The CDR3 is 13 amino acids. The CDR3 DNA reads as TGTGCCAGTAGTGGCGCGGTGAACACTGAAGCTTTCTTT. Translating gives CASSGAVNTEAFF.

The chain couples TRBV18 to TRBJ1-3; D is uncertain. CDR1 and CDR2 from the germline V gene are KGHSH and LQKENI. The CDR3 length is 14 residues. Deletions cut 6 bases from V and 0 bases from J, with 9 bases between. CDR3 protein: CASSYSYSGNTIYF. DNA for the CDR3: TGTGCCAGCTCCTACAGCTACTCTGGAAACACCATATATTTT.

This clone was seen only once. The CDR3 DNA is TGCGCCAGCAGCGGGGGACAGGGGTTGGAGACCCAGTACTTC. The encoded protein is CASSGGQGLETQYF. This chain joins TRBV5-1 and TRBJ2-5; 10 bases map to TRBD1. The CDR3 is made up of 14 amino acids. The V gene's germline CDR1 is SGHRS and CDR2 YFSETQ. With 4 bases clipped from V and 5 bases from J, the junction kept 5 bases outside the gene matches.

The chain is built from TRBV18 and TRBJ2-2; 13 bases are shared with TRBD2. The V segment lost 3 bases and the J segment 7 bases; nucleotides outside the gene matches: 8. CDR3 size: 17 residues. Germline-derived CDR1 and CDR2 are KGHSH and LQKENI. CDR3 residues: CASSPRTSGSQGGELFF. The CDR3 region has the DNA TGTGCCAGCTCACCGAGGACTAGCGGGAGCCAAGGCGGGGAGCTGTTTTTT.

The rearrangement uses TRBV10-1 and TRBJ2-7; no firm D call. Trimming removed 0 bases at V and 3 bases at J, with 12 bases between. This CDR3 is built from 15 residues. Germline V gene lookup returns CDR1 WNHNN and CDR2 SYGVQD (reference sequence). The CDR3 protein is CASSESDGRYYEQYF. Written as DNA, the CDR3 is TGCGCCAGCAGTGAGTCGGACGGGCGTTACTACGAGCAGTACTTC.

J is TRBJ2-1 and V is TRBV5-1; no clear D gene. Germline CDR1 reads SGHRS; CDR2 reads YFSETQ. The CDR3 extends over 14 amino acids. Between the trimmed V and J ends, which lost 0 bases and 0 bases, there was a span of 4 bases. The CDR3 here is CASSLGSSYNEQFF. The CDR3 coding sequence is TGCGCCAGCAGCTTGGGAAGCTCCTACAATGAGCAGTTCTTC.

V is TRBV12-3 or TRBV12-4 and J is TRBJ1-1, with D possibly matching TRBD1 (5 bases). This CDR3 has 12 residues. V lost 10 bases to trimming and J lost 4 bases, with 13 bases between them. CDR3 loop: CATKRGGTEAFF. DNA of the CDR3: TGTGCCACCAAACGGGGGGGCACTGAAGCTTTCTTT.

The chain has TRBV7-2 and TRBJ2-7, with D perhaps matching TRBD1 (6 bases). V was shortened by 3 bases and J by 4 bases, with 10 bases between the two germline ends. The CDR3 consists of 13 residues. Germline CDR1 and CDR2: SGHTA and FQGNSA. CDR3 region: CASSFSDRYEQYF. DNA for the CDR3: TGTGCCAGCAGCTTCTCCGACAGGTACGAGCAGTACTTC.

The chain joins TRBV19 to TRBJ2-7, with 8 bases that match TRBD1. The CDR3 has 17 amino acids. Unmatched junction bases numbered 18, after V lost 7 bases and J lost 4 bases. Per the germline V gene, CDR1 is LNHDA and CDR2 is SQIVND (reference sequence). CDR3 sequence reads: CASTPNRGTDKPYEQYF. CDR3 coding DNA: TGTGCCAGTACCCCGAACAGGGGGACAGATAAACCTTACGAGCAGTACTTC. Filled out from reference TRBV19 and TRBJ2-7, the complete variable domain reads DGGITQSPKYLFRKEGQNVTLSCEQNLNHDAMYWYRQDPGQGLRLIYYSQIVNDFQKGDIAEGYSVSREKKESFPLTVTSAQKNPTAFYLCASTPNRGTDKPYEQYFGPGTRLTVT.

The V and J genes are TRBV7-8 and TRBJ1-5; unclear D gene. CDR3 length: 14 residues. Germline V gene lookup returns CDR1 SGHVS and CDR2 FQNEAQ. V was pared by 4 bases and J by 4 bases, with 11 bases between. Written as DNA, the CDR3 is TGTGCCAGCAGCTCACCACAGCCGAATCAGCCCCAGCATTTT. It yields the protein CASSSPQPNQPQHF. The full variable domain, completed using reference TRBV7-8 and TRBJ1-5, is GAGVSQSPRYKVAKRGQDVALRCDPISGHVSLFWYQQALGQGPEFLTYFQNEAQLDKSGLPSDRFFAERPEGSVSTLKIQRTQQEDSAVYLCASSSPQPNQPQHFGDGTRLSIL.

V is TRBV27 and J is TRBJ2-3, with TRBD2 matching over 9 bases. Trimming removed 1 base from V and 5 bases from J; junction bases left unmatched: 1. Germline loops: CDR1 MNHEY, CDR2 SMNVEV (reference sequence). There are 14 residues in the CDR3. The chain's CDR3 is CASSLLLAGDTQYF. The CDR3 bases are TGTGCCAGCAGTTTATTACTAGCGGGAGATACGCAGTATTTT.

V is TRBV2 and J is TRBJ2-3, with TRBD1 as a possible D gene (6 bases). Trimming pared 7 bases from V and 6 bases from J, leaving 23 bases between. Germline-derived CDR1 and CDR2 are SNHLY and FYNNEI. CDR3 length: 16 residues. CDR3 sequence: CASKSSLGTSWDTQYF. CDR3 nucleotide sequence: TGTGCCAGCAAGTCATCTTTGGGGACATCGTGGGATACGCAGTATTTT.

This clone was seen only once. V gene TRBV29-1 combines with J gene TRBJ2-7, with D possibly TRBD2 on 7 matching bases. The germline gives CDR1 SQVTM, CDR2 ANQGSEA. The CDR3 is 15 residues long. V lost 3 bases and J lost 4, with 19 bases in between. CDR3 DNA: TGCAGCGTTGATGGCGGGGGCGGGAGTGGATACGAGCAGTACTTC. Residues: CSVDGGGGSGYEQYF.

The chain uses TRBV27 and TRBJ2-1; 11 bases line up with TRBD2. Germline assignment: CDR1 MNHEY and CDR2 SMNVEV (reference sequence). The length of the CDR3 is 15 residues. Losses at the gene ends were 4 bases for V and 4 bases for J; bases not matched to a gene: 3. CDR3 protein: CASSYIAGGYNEQFF. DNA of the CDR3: TGTGCCAGCAGTTATATAGCGGGGGGGTACAATGAGCAGTTCTTC.

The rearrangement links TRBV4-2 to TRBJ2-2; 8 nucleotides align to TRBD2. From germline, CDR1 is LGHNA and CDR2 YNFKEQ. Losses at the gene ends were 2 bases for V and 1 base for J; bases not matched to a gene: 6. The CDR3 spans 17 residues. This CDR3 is CASSQPRSGMNTGELFF. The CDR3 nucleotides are TGTGCCAGCAGCCAACCTCGTAGCGGGATGAACACCGGGGAGCTGTTTTTT.

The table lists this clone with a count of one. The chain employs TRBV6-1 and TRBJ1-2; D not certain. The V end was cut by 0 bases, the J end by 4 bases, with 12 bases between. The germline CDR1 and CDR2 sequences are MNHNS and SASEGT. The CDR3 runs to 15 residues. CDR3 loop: CASSEAVGPPYGYTF. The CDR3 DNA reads TGTGCCAGCAGTGAAGCTGTTGGACCGCCCTATGGCTACACCTTC.

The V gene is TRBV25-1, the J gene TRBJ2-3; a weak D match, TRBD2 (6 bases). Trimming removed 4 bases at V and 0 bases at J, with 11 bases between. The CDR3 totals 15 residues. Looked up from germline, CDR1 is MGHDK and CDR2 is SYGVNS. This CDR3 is CASSATSWSTDTQYF. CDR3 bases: TGTGCCAGCAGTGCTACTAGCTGGAGCACAGATACGCAGTATTTT.

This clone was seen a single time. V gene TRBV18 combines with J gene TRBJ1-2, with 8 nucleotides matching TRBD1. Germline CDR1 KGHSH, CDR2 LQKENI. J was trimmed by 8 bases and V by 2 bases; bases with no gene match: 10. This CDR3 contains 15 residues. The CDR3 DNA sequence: TGTGCCAGCTCACCAAGCAGGGGGCGCGATGAAGGCTACACCTTC. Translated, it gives CASSPSRGRDEGYTF.

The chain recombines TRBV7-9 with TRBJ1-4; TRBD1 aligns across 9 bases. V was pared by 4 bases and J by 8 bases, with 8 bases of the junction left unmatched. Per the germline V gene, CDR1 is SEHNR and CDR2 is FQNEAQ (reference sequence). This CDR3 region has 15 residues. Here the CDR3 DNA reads TGTGCCAGCAGCTCAGGCGGGACAGGGTACGAAAAACTGTTTTTT. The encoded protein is CASSSGGTGYEKLFF.

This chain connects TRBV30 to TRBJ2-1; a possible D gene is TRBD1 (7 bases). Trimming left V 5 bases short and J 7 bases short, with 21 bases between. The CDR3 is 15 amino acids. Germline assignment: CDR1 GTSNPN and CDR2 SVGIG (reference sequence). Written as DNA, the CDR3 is TGTGCCTGGGGGAAGGGGGCCCTTGGGGGGAATGAGCAGTTCTTC. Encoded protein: CAWGKGALGGNEQFF.

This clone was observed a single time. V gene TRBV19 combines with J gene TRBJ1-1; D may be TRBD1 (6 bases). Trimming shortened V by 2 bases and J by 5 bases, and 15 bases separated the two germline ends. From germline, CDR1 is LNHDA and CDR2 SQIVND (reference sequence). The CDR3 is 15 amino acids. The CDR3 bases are TGTGCCAGTAGTATACCCAGGGGATGGGGGACTGAAGCTTTCTTT. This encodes CASSIPRGWGTEAFF.

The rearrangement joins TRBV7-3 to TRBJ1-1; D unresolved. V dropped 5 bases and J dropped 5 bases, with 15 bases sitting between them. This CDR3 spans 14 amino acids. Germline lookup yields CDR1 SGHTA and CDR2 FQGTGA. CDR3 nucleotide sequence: TGTGCCAGCAGCGCCCAAAACGAAGGGACTGAAGCTTTCTTT. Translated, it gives CASSAQNEGTEAFF.

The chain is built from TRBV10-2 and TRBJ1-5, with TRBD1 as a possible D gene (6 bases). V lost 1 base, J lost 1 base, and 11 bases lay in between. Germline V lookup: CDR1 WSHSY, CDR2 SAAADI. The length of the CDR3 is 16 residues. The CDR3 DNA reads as TGCGCCAGCAGTGAGTTAGGGGGAAACAGCAATCAGCCCCAGCATTTT. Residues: CASSELGGNSNQPQHF.

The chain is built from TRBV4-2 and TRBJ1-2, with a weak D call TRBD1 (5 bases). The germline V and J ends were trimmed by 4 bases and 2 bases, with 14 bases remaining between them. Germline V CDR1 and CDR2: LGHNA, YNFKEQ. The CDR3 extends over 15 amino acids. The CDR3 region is CASSRIIGENYGYTF. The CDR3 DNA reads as TGTGCCAGCAGCCGAATCATAGGGGAAAACTATGGCTACACCTTC.

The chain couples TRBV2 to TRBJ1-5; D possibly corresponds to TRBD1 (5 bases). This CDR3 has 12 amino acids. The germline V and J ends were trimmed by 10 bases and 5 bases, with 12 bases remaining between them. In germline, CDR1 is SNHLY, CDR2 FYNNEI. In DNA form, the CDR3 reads TGTGCCACCGGGACGGACTATCAGCCCCAGCATTTT. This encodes CATGTDYQPQHF.

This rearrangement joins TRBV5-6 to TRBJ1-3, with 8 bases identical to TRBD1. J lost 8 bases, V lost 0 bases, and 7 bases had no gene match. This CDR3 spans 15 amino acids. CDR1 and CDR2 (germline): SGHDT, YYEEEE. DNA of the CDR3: TGTGCCAGCAGCTTGGGCTCAGGGGGCGCGTACACCATATATTTT. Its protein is CASSLGSGGAYTIYF.

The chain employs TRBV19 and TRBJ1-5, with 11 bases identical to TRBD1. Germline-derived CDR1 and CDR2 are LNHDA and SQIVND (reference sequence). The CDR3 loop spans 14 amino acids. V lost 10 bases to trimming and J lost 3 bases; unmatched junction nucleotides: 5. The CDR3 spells CATLDRGLNQPQHF. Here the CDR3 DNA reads TGTGCCACCTTGGACAGGGGGCTCAATCAGCCCCAGCATTTT.

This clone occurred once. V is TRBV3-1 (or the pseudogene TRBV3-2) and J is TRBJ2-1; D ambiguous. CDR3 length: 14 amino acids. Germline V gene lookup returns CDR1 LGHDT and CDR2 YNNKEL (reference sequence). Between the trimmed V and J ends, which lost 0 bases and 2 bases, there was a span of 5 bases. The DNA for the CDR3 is TGTGCCAGCAGCCAAGATAGCCCCTACAATGAGCAGTTCTTC. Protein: CASSQDSPYNEQFF.

This chain's CDR3 is CASSPGQTYEQYF. The CDR3 coding sequence is TGTGCCAGCTCTCCGGGACAGACCTACGAGCAGTACTTC. The chain recombines TRBV19 with TRBJ2-7; 7 positions agree with TRBD1. With 9 bases clipped from V and 2 bases from J, the junction kept 7 bases outside the gene matches. Germline CDR1 reads LNHDA; CDR2 reads SQIVND (reference sequence). The CDR3 contains 13 residues. The full variable domain, its missing parts supplied by reference TRBV19 and TRBJ2-7, is DGGITQSPKYLFRKEGQNVTLSCEQNLNHDAMYWYRQDPGQGLRLIYYSQIVNDFQKGDIAEGYSVSREKKESFPLTVTSAQKNPTAFYLCASSPGQTYEQYFGPGTRLTVT.

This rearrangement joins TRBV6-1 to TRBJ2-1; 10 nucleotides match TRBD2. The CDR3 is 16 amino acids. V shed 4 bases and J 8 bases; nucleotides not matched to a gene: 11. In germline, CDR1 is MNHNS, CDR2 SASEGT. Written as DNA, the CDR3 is TGTGCCAGCAGTGGACCCCTAGCGGGAGATTTGGATGAGCAGTTCTTC. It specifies CASSGPLAGDLDEQFF.